These 14 T cell receptor beta chains came from one sample sequenced in a study of T cell responses to AZD1222 COVID-19 vaccine. Assay used: immunoSEQ multiplex PCR; TCRdb lists only in-frame clones, some missing. The table shows 240,000 or so clones, with over 90% occurring only once. The sample here was peripheral blood, taken on day 0 of AZD1222 vaccination. The receptors here all came from an adult in good health.

The chain carries TRBV6-5 and TRBJ2-1; possible D gene TRBD1, 6 bases. V shed 10 bases and J shed 9 bases, with 19 bases lying between them. The CDR3 covers 13 residues. Germline lookup yields CDR1 MNHEY and CDR2 SVGAGI. CDR3 in amino acids: CATSGTKLVEQFF. The CDR3 DNA follows: TGTGCCACCTCCGGGACAAAGCTGGTTGAGCAGTTCTTC.

The chain carries TRBV5-1 and TRBJ2-7; the D is unclear. Germline V gene data show CDR1 as SGHRS and CDR2 as YFSETQ. The CDR3 totals 15 residues. V lost 0 bases and J lost 2, with 12 bases in between. The CDR3 nucleotides read TGCGCCAGCAGCTTGGGACCAGCAGATACCTACGAGCAGTACTTC. Encoded protein: CASSLGPADTYEQYF.

The rearrangement uses TRBV5-1 and TRBJ2-2; 8 bases align to TRBD1. Germline trimming cut 2 bases from V and 5 bases from J; bases unmatched to any gene: 8. The CDR3 totals 16 residues. Germline CDR1 SGHRS, CDR2 YFSETQ. CDR3 sequence (DNA): TGCGCCAGCAGCTTAAGGACAGGGATGGGAACCGGGGAGCTGTTTTTT. Its protein product is CASSLRTGMGTGELFF.

Worth noting for this clone: One end of the junction fails to match germline, which may point to a read error. The V and J genes are TRBV19 and TRBJ1-4; no clear D. The CDR3 contains 13 residues. Germline loops: CDR1 LNHDA, CDR2 SQIVND (reference sequence). CDR3: CAGRPTTNEKLFF. CDR3 coding DNA: TGTGCCGGTAGACCTACAACTAATGAAAAACTGTTTTTT.

The rearrangement links TRBV6-5 to TRBJ2-7, with TRBD1 matching over 9 bases. The CDR3 runs to 14 residues. Unmatched junction bases numbered 6, after V lost 6 bases and J lost 3 bases. The V gene's germline CDR1 is MNHEY and CDR2 SVGAGI. The CDR3: CASRLQTGGYEQYF. The CDR3, as DNA: TGTGCCAGCAGACTTCAGACAGGGGGCTACGAGCAGTACTTC.

The chain is built from TRBV7-9 and TRBJ2-1; TRBD2 aligns across 8 bases. Germline V gene sequence: CDR1 SEHNR, CDR2 FQNEAQ (reference sequence). V lost 3 bases to trimming and J lost 6 bases; unmatched junction nucleotides: 7. This CDR3 contains 15 residues. CDR3 bases: TGTGCCAGCAGCTTTCTTGGTAGCGGGGCCAATGAGCAGTTCTTC. Translated: CASSFLGSGANEQFF.

This clone has a single count. The chain recombines TRBV5-1 with TRBJ2-1; D unclear. Trimming stripped 0 bases from V and 0 bases from J, with 7 bases between. Per germline, CDR1 SGHRS and CDR2 YFSETQ. The CDR3 has 15 residues. The CDR3 DNA sequence: TGCGCCAGCAGCTTGGGTTCGGTCTCCTACAATGAGCAGTTCTTC. Its protein product is CASSLGSVSYNEQFF.

The DNA for the CDR3 is TGTGCCAGCTCACCGCCCGTTACTCAGGGGCCCAACACTGAAGCTTTCTTT. This sequence encodes CASSPPVTQGPNTEAFF. The J gene is TRBJ1-1, the V gene TRBV18; TRBD1 might be the D (6 bases). V was clipped by 3 bases and J by 2 bases, with 19 bases between them. Germline CDR1 KGHSH, CDR2 LQKENI. The CDR3 consists of 17 residues.

This sequence joins TRBV4-1 and TRBJ1-5; D uncertain. CDR1 is MGHRA, CDR2 YSYEKL, per germline. Trimming pared 0 bases from V and 4 bases from J, leaving 7 bases between. CDR3 length: 14 residues. CDR3 protein: CASSQEFGNQPQHF. The CDR3 DNA sequence: TGCGCCAGCAGCCAAGAATTCGGTAATCAGCCCCAGCATTTT.

The gene calls are TRBV19 and TRBJ2-1; 10 positions agree with TRBD2. The CDR3 is 17 residues long. The V gene's germline CDR1 is LNHDA and CDR2 SQIVND (reference sequence). V lost 5 bases, J lost 6 bases, and 13 bases stayed unmatched. The DNA of the CDR3 is TGTGCCAGTAGTCTACTAGCGGGGACCCTCGCCCGCAATGAGCAGTTCTTC. The encoded protein is CASSLLAGTLARNEQFF.

The chain links TRBV28 to TRBJ1-2; 7 bases match TRBD1. Germline V gives CDR1 MDHEN, CDR2 SYDVKM. This CDR3 comprises 14 residues. The V segment lost 3 bases and the J segment 2 bases; nucleotides outside the gene matches: 3. The CDR3 spells CASSFPQGNYGYTF. The CDR3 DNA reads TGTGCCAGCAGTTTCCCACAGGGGAACTATGGCTACACCTTC.

V gene TRBV4-3 combines with J gene TRBJ2-2; 9 bases match TRBD1. The CDR3 contains 18 residues. V was pared by 0 bases and J by 4 bases, with 9 bases of the junction left unmatched. Looked up from germline, CDR1 is LGHNA and CDR2 is YSLEER. The DNA of the CDR3 is TGCGCCAGCAGCCAAGATCCAACAGGGGGCGCCGGCACCGGGGAGCTGTTTTTT. As protein: CASSQDPTGGAGTGELFF.

The chain combines TRBV4-1 with TRBJ1-4; D gene uncertain. This CDR3 comprises 13 residues. V gave up 0 bases and J gave up 7 bases, with 6 bases separating them. Germline CDR1 reads MGHRA; CDR2 reads YSYEKL. Here the CDR3 DNA reads TGCGCCAGCAGCCAAGAGGGTTTTGAAAAACTGTTTTTT. Translation: CASSQEGFEKLFF.

V and J are TRBV5-5 and TRBJ2-7; TRBD1 matches 9 bases. Germline V gives CDR1 SGHKS, CDR2 YYEKEE (reference sequence). CDR3 length equals 15 residues. J was trimmed by 2 bases and V by 3 bases; bases with no gene match: 6. The chain's CDR3 is CASSYPGTGTYEQYF. In DNA form, the CDR3 reads TGTGCCAGCAGCTACCCCGGGACAGGGACCTACGAGCAGTACTTC.